This T cell receptor (beta chain) was recovered during a study of blood T cells in healthy people across ages. A second PCR, run for roughly 7 to 11 cycles, used a sample-barcoded 5' primer plus a J-beta primer mix. MiXCR was run by TCRdb on the 5' RACE reads, yielding one entry per CDR3 protein. The data show more than 900,000 distinct CDR3 sequences, about 28% seen once. In germline, CDR1 is SEHNR, CDR2 FQNEAQ (reference sequence). The CDR3 loop spans 15 amino acids. The germline V and J ends were trimmed by 3 bases and 3 bases, with 14 bases remaining between them. These data were also reused for a study on T cells of mothers and their children. As that study records: Sample barcodes and 2-4 random nucleotides came from the second PCR's M1S primer.

The specimen was blood. This rearrangement joins TRBV7-9 to TRBJ1-1; D may be TRBD1 (6 bases). This TCR was recovered from a woman aged 40-49 years in good health. The CDR3 loop reads CASSFDGGRDTEAFF. The CDR3 region has the DNA TGTGCCAGCAGCTTTGACGGGGGGCGCGACACTGAAGCTTTCTTT.